Detailed here is one T cell receptor beta chain. Germline V gene sequence: CDR1 LGHNA, CDR2 YSLEER. Trimming at V came to 0 bases and at J to 4 bases, leaving 2 bases not matched to a gene. The CDR3 contains 15 residues. This entry comes from a study of cytomegalovirus exposure and HLA in healthy donors. The method was immunoSEQ multiplex PCR; TCRdb's version includes in-frame clones alone and lacks a portion of them. The top ten hold about 0.96% of the sample, which has a few hundred thousand clones, 88% seen once. This TCR was recovered from a young man in good health and CMV-seronegative. Specimen: PBMCs. This chain connects TRBV4-3 to TRBJ1-2; 10 bases match TRBD1. CDR3 nucleotides: TGCGCCAGCAGCCAAGACCGGGACAGGGGCTATGGCTACACCTTC. Encoded protein: CASSQDRDRGYGYTF.